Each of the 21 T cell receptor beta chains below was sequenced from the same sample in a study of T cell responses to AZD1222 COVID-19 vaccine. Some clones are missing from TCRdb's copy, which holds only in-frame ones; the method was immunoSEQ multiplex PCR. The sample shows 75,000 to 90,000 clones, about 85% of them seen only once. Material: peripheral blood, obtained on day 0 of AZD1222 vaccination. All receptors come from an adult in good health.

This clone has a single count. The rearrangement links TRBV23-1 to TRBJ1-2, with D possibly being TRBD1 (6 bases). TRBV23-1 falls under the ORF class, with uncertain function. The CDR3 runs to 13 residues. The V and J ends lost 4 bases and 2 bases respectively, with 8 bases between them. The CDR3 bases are TGCGCCAGCAGTCCCCAGGGGAACTATGGCTACACCTTC. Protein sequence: CASSPQGNYGYTF.

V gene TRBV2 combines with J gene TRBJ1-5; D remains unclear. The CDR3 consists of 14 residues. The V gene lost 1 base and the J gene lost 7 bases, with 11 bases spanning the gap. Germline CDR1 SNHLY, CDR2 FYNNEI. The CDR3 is CASSEEGPGQPQHF. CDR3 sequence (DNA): TGTGCCAGCAGTGAAGAAGGGCCGGGGCAGCCCCAGCATTTT.

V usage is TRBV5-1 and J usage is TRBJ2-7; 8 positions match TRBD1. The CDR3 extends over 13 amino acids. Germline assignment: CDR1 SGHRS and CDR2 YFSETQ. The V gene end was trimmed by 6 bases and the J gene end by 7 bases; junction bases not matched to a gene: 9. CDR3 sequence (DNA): TGCGCCAGCATCCCGGACAGGGCAGGGGAGCAGTACTTC. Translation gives CASIPDRAGEQYF.

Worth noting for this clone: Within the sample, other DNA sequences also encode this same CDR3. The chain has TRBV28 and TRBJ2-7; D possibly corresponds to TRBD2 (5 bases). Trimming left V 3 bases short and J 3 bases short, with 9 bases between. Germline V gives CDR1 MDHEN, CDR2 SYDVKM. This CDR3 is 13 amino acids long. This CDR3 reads CASSLSGIYEQYF. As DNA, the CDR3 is TGTGCCAGCAGTTTGTCGGGGATCTACGAGCAGTACTTC.

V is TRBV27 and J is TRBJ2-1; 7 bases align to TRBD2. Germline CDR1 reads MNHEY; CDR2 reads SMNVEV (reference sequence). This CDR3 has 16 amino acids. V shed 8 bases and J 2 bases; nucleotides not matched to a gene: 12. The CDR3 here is CASLAVVGLPYNEQFF. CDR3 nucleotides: TGTGCCAGCCTCGCGGTAGTGGGACTACCCTACAATGAGCAGTTCTTC.

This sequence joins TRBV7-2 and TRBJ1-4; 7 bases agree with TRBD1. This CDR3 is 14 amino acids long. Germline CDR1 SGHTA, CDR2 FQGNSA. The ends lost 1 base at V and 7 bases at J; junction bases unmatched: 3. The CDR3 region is CASSLDRGFEKLFF. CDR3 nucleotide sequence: TGTGCCAGCAGCTTAGACAGGGGATTTGAAAAACTGTTTTTT.

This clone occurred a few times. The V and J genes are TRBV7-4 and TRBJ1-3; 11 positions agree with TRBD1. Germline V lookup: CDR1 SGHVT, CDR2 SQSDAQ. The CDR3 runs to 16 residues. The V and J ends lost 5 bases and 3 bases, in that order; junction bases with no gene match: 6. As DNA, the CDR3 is TGTGCCAGCAGCCAAGGACAGGGGGCTGGTGGAAACACCATATATTTT. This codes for CASSQGQGAGGNTIYF.

The CDR3 sequence is CASSFVSNEQFF. CDR3 coding DNA: TGTGCCAGCAGTTTTGTGTCCAATGAGCAGTTCTTC. The genes are TRBV12-3 or TRBV12-4 and TRBJ2-1; D is undetermined. V lost 3 bases, J lost 6 bases, and 6 bases lay in between. This CDR3 is built from 12 residues.

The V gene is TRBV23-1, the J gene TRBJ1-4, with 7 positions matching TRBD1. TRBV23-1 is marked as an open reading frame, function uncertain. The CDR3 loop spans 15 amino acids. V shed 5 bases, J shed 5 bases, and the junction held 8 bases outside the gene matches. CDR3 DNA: TGCGCCAGCAGTTGCCCGGACAGGTTAAATGAAAAACTGTTTTTT. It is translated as CASSCPDRLNEKLFF.

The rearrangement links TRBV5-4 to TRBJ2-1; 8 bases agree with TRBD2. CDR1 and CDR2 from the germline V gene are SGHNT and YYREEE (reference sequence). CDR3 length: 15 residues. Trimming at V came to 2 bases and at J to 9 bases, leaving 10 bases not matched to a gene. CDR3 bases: TGTGCCAGCAGCTTTGGGGAGCGGGGGTATATTGAGCAGTTCTTC. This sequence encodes CASSFGERGYIEQFF.

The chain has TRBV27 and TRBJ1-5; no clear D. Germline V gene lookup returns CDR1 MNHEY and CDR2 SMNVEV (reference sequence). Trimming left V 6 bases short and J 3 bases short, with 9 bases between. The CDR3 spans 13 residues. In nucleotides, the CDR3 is TGTGCCAGCAGCCCACAACTCAATCAGCCCCAGCATTTT. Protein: CASSPQLNQPQHF.

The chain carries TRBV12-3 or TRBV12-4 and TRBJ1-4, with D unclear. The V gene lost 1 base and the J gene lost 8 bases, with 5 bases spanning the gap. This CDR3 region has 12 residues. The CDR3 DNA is TGTGCCAGCAGTTTAGTGGGGGAAAAACTGTTTTTT. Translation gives CASSLVGEKLFF.

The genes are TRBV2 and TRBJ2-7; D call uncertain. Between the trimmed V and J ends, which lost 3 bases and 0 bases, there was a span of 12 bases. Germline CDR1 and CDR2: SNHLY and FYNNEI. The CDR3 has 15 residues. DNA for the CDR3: TGTGCCAGCAGTGAGGGGTGGGGAAGCTCCTACGAGCAGTACTTC. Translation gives CASSEGWGSSYEQYF.

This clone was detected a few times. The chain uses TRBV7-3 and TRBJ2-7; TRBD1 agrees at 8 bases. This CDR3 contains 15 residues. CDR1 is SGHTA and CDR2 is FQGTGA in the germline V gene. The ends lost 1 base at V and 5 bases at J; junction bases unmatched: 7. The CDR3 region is CASSLIATGVHEQYF. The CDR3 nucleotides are TGTGCCAGCAGCTTAATTGCGACAGGGGTGCACGAGCAGTACTTC. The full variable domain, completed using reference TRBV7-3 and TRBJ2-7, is GAGVSQTPSNKVTEKGKYVELRCDPISGHTALYWYRQSLGQGPEFLIYFQGTGAADDSGLPNDRFFAVRPEGSVSTLKIQRTERGDSAVYLCASSLIATGVHEQYFGPGTRLTVT.

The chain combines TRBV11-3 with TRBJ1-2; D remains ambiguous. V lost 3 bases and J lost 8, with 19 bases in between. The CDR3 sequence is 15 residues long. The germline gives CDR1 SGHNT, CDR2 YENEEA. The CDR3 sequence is CASSFDDGECMGYTF. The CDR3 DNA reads TGTGCCAGCAGCTTCGATGACGGCGAGTGTATGGGCTACACCTTC.

The CDR3 reads CASSVTGAESPLHF. The CDR3 DNA sequence: TGTGCCAGTAGTGTGACAGGGGCAGAATCACCCCTCCACTTT. V gene TRBV19 combines with J gene TRBJ1-6; TRBD1 agrees at 8 bases. V was clipped by 5 bases and J by 10 bases; unmatched bases: 7. Germline V gives CDR1 LNHDA, CDR2 SQIVND (reference sequence). CDR3 length equals 14 residues.

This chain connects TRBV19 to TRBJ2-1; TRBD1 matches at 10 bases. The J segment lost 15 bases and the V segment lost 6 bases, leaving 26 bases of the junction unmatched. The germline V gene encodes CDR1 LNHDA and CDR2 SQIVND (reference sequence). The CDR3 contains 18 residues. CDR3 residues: CASSRYRPRQGAGKDAFF. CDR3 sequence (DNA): TGTGCCAGTAGCCGTTATCGACCTCGACAGGGGGCGGGGAAGGATGCGTTCTTC.

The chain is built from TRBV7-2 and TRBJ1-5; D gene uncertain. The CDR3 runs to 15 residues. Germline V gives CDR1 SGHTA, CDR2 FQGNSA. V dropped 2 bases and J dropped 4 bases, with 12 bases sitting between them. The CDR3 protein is CASSLSHLPNQPQHF. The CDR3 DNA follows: TGTGCCAGCAGCTTAAGCCACTTACCTAATCAGCCCCAGCATTTT.

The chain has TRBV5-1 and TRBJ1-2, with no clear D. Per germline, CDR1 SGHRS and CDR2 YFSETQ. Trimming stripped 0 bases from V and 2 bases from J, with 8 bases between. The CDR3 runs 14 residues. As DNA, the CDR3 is TGCGCCAGCAGCTTGGCGTCGGGGAACTATGGCTACACCTTC. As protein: CASSLASGNYGYTF.

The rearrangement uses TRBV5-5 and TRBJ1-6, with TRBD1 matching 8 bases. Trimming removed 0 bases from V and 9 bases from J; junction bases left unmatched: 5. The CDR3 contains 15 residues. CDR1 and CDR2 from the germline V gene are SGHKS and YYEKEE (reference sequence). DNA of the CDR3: TGTGCCAGCAGCTTGGGGGCAGGGGGCTTTTCACCCCTCCACTTT. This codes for CASSLGAGGFSPLHF. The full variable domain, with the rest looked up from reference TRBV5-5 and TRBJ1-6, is DAGVTQSPTHLIKTRGQQVTLRCSPISGHKSVSWYQQVLGQGPQFIFQYYEKEERGRGNFPDRFSARQFPNYSSELNVNALLLGDSALYLCASSLGAGGFSPLHFGNGTRLTVT.

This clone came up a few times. The CDR3: CASSPGDTQYF. The DNA for the CDR3 is TGCGCCAGCAGCCCAGGAGATACGCAGTATTTT. The chain carries TRBV4-1 and TRBJ2-3; D is uncertain. This CDR3 comprises 11 residues. Germline CDR1 is MGHRA and CDR2 is YSYEKL. V was trimmed by 4 bases and J by 5 bases, leaving 4 bases between them.